The entry that follows covers one TCR beta chain sequence. The antigen remains undetermined. This entry is derived from a study of OX40 agonist ivuxolimab in advanced cancers. At the level of the study: There were three patients with partial responses, one having hepatocellular carcinoma and two cutaneous melanoma. Study conclusions and caveats: Among the lowest peripheral clonal expansion occurred in 0.1-3.0 mg/kg partial responders. Clonal expansion by week 6 occurred in CD4+ and CD8+ blood T cells (at 0.1 to 3.0 mg/kg).

The table came from immunoSEQ multiplex PCR; TCRdb's copy has only in-frame clones and leaves some out. The table includes some 60,000 clones, around 83% detected once. This CDR3 region has 16 residues. Germline V CDR1 and CDR2: LNHDA, SQIVND (reference sequence). The junction had 6 bases not matched to a gene; V was cut back by 5 bases and J by 1 base. V and J are TRBV19 and TRBJ1-5; 9 bases match TRBD1. The sequence derives from an adult with an advanced solid tumor such as melanoma, head and neck, liver or kidney cancer. The material sequenced was CD4+ or CD8+ T cells sorted from blood, taken in a trial of the OX40 agonist ivuxolimab. CDR3 amino acids: CASSDYRGQSNQPQHF. DNA of the CDR3: TGTGCCAGTAGTGATTACAGGGGGCAAAGCAATCAGCCCCAGCATTTT.